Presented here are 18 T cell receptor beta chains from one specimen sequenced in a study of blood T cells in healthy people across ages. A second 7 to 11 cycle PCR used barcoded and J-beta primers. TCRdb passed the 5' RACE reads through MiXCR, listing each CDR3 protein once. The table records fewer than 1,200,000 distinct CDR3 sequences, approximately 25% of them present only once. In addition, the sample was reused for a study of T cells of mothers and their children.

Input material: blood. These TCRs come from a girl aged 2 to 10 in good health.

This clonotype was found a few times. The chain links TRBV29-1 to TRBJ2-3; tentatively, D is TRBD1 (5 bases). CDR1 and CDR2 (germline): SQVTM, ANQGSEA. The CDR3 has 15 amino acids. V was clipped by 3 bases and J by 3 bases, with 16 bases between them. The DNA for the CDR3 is TGCAGCGTTGAGCTGGCCAGGGTGAGGACAGATACGCAGTATTTT. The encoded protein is CSVELARVRTDTQYF.

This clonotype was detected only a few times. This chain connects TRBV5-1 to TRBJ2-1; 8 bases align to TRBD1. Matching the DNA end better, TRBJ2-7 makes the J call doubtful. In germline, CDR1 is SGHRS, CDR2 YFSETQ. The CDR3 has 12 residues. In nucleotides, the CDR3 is TGCGCCAGCACCGGGACAGGCAACGAGCAGTACTTC. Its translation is CASTGTGNEQYF.

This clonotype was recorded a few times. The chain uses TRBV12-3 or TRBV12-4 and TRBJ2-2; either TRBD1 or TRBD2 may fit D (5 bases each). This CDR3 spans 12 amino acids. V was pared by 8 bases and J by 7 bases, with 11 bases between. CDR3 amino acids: CASCTGGGELFF. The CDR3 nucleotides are TGTGCCAGCTGCACTGGGGGCGGGGAGCTGTTTTTT.

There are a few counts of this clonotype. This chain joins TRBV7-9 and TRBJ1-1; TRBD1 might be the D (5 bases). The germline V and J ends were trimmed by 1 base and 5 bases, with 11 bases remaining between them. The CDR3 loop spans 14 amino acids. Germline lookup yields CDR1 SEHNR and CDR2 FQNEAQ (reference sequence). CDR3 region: CASSLVGGLTEAFF. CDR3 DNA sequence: TGTGCCAGCAGCTTAGTCGGGGGGTTAACTGAAGCTTTCTTT.

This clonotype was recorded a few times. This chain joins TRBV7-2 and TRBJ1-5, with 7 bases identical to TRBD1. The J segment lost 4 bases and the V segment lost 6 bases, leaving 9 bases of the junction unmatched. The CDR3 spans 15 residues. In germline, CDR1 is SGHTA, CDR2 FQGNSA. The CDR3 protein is CASRHQTGENQPQHF. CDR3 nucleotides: TGTGCCAGCAGACATCAAACAGGGGAAAATCAGCCCCAGCATTTT.

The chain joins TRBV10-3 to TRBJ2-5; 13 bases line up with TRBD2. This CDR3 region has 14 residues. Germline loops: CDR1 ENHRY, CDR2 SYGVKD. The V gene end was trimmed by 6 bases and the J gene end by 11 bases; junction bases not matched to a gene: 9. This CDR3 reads CAIRGLAGAVEQYF. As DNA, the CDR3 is TGTGCCATCAGAGGACTAGCGGGAGCTGTTGAGCAGTACTTC.

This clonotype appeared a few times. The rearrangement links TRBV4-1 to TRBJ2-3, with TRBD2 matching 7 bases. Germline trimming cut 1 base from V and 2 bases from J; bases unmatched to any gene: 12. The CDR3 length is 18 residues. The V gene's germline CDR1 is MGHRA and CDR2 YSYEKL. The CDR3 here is CASSQGGSASGNTDTQYF. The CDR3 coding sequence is TGCGCCAGCAGCCAAGGTGGTTCGGCTAGCGGAAACACAGATACGCAGTATTTT.

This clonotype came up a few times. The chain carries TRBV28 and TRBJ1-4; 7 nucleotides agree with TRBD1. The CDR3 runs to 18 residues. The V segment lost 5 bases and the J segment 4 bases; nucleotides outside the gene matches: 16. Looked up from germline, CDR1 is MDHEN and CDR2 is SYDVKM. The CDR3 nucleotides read TGTGCCAGCAGTCTTAACTACATCTTCCAGGGGGGTAATGAAAAACTGTTTTTT. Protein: CASSLNYIFQGGNEKLFF.

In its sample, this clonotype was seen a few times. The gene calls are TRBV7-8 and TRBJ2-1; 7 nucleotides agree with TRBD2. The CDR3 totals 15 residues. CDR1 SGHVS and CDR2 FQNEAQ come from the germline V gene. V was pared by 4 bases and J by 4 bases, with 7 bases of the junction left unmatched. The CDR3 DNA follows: TGTGCCAGCAGCTCAGTAGCTAGCGGATACAATGAGCAGTTCTTC. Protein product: CASSSVASGYNEQFF.

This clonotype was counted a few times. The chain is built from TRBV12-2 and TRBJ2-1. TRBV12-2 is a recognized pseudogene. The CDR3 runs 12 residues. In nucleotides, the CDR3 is TGTGCAAGTTCCGCGGTCAAGGATGAGCAGTTCTTC. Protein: CASSAVKDEQFF.

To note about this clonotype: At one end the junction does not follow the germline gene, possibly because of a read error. The CDR3 DNA reads TGTAGTGCTAGGATCACAGGGGCCTACGAGCAGTACTTC. Translated, it gives CSARITGAYEQYF. The gene calls are TRBV20-1 and TRBJ2-7, with 7 nucleotides matching TRBD1. Germline CDR1 reads DFQATT; CDR2 reads SNEGSKA (reference sequence). CDR3 length equals 13 residues.

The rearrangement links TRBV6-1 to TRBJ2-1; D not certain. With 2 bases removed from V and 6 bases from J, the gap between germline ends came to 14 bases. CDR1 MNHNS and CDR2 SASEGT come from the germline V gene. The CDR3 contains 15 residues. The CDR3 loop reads CASSEYLGVLNEQFF. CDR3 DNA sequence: TGTGCCAGCAGTGAATATCTTGGAGTCCTCAATGAGCAGTTCTTC.

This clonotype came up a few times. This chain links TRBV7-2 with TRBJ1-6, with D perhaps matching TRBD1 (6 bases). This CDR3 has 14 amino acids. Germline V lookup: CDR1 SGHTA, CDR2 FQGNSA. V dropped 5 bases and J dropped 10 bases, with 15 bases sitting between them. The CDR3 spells CASSLDSGWSPLHF. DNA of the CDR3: TGTGCCAGCAGCCTGGACAGTGGATGGTCACCCCTCCACTTT.

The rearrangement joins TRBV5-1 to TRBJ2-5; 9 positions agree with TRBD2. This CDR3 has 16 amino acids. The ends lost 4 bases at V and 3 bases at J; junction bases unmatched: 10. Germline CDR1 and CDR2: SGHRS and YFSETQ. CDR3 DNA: TGCGCCAGCAGCCCTGGACAGCGGGGGGTCGAAGAGACCCAGTACTTC. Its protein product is CASSPGQRGVEETQYF.

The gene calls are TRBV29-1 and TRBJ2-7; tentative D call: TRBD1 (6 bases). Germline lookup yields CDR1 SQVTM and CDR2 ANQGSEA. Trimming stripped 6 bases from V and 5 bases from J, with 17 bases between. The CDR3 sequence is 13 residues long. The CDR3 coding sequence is TGCAGCGTGGTAAACAGGGATTCCAACGAGCAGTACTTC. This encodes CSVVNRDSNEQYF.

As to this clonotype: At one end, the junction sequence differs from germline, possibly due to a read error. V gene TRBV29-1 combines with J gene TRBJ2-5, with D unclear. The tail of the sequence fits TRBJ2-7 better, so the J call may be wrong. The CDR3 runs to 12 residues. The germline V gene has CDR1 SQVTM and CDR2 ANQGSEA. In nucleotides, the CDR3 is TGCAGCGTTGAAAGTAACTCCGACGAGCAGTACTTC. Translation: CSVESNSDEQYF.

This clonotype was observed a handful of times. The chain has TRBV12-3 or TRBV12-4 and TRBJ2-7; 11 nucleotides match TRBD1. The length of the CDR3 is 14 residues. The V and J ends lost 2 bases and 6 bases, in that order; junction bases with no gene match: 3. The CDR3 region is CASSLTGTGGEQYF. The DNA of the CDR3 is TGTGCCAGCAGTTTAACGGGGACAGGGGGCGAGCAGTACTTC.

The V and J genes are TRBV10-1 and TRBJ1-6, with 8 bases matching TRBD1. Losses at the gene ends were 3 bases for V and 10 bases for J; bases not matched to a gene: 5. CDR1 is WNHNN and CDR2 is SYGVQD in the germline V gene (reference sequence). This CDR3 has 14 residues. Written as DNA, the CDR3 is TGCGCCAGCAGTGATGACAGGGGAGGCTCACCCCTCCACTTT. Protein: CASSDDRGGSPLHF.